This TCR beta chain was sequenced in a study of beta chain features in type 1 diabetes. In all sorted populations, purity surpassed 98%. The table lists this clone with a few counts. The antigen is undetermined. General study findings and limits: Type 1 diabetes patients had fewer VDJ junction insertions and more deletions. Shorter TCRB CDR3s, moderately but significantly so, marked every one of the four CD4+ subsets in Type 1 diabetes patients. Small HLA sub-analyses could not settle whether HLA shapes TCRB rearrangement.

V lost 4 bases to trimming and J lost 4 bases, with 7 bases between them. The CDR3 loop spans 11 amino acids. The germline V gene encodes CDR1 SQVTM and CDR2 ANQGSEA. Investigators reverse transcribed all isolated RNA, so they sequenced expressed TCRB transcripts. Repertoires were generated with immunoSEQ multiplex PCR, while TCRdb's copy carries only in-frame clones and drops some. The top ten clones hold 0.04% of a sample with 640,000 or so clones, more than 13% of them seen once. The sequenced material came from naive CD4+ T cells from blood. The clonotype was recovered from a young man with type 1 diabetes. This sequence joins TRBV29-1 and TRBJ2-5, with D uncertain. CDR3 amino acids: CSVVSGETQYF. DNA of the CDR3: TGCAGCGTTGTATCGGGAGAGACCCAGTACTTC.